This T cell receptor (beta chain) was identified during a study of cytomegalovirus exposure and HLA in healthy donors. As for the study in general: Researchers found that roughly 77% of 398 genotyped donors fell within the Caucasian-associated ancestry cluster. Overall study findings and caveats: No immune exposure information besides CMV serostatus was available. In vitro work confirmed that a few CMV-associated chains recognize CMV antigens. Accurate predictions that matched the HLA-A and HLA-B alleles of most subjects were reportedly made from TCR beta sequences.

Details on this clone: Antigen specificity is unknown.

The PCR contained 60 Vbeta and 13 Jbeta primers. Here immunoSEQ multiplex PCR was the method, and the copy in TCRdb shows in-frame clones only, minus some. The table lists about 150,000 clones, 75% to 85% of them singletons. Germline trimming cut 2 bases from V and 3 bases from J; bases unmatched to any gene: 1. CDR1 is MGHRA and CDR2 is YSYEKL in the germline V gene. The length of the CDR3 is 13 residues. The sequenced sample consisted of PBMCs. The chain carries TRBV4-1 and TRBJ2-7, with 7 bases aligning to TRBD1. This sequence was found in a female donor in good health and CMV-seropositive. DNA of the CDR3: TGCGCCAGCAGCCAATGGGACAGCTACGAGCAGTACTTC. It encodes CASSQWDSYEQYF.